This T cell receptor (beta chain) was captured by sequencing in a study of CD8 T cells in ankylosing spondylitis. Generation of TCR beta libraries employed quantitative 5'-RACE incorporating molecular barcodes. TCRdb ran MiXCR on the 5' RACE reads and lists one entry per CDR3 protein. Seen here are fewer than 350,000 distinct CDR3 sequences, approximately 10% observed once, and the top ten hold roughly a tenth. Trimming took 3 bases from V and 2 from J, leaving 8 bases between them. The CDR3 contains 13 residues. The germline V gene has CDR1 MGHDK and CDR2 SYGVNS. Sequencing used blood, either unsorted or a sorted T cell fraction (not recorded which). V is TRBV25-1 and J is TRBJ2-7; D possibly corresponds to TRBD1 (5 bases). The TCR was taken from a female donor with ankylosing spondylitis or in good health (not recorded which). The CDR3 DNA reads TGTGCCAGCAGTGAGTACAGGACCTACGAGCAGTACTTC. Translation gives CASSEYRTYEQYF.